In its sample, the clone carrying this TCR beta chain was seen many times. Its specificity is not known. TCRdb re-derived calls from the reads in MiXCR, one entry per CDR3 protein. The repertoire consists of fewer than 300,000 distinct CDR3 sequences, with about 25% occurring once and the leading ten covering more than 11%. This sample was taken from a study of T cell repertoires in cytomegalovirus infection. Overall study: Signatures in public TCR beta sequences pointed to both CMV infection and matching HLA type. General study points: The ex vivo response was dominated by HLA-C-restricted CMV-specific TCR beta clonotypes. The cumulative frequency of public TCR beta families identified carriers of CMV plus the relevant HLA.

This receptor was identified in a human donor in good health (CMV status not recorded). Some clones in this sample may be carry-over from other donors' samples. The sequencing input was PBMCs.

In DNA form, the CDR3 reads TGTGCCAGCAGCTTAGTGGGTCAGGCCTCCTACGAGCAGTACTTC. Residues: CASSLVGQASYEQYF. The chain joins TRBV7-2 to TRBJ2-7, with D unresolved. This CDR3 has 15 amino acids. V lost 1 base to trimming and J lost 0 bases, with 10 bases between them. In germline, CDR1 is SGHTA, CDR2 FQGNSA.